These T cell receptor beta chains were read from a single sample in a study of T cell repertoires in cytomegalovirus infection. No antigen has been assigned to these receptors. TCRdb processed the reads anew with MiXCR; each CDR3 protein has one entry. The repertoire consists of approximately 280,000 distinct CDR3 sequences, with less than 25% occurring once and the leading ten covering approximately 19%. The starting material was cultured PBMCs, obtained from culture after CMV antigen stimulation. Receptors were obtained from a human donor in good health (CMV status not recorded). Some clones in this sample may be carry-over from other donors' samples. CDR3s include the opening cysteine and the closing phenylalanine or tryptophan. D genes are given only for firm matches. Clone size is given for some rows only: seen once, a few or many times, or a class if the clone is expanded.

TRBJ2-7	few	TRBV2	TRBD1	CANFRDRGSEQYF	TGTGCCAACTTCCGTGACAGGGGATCCGAGCAGTACTTC
TRBJ1-5	NA	TRBV9	NA	CASSVDGYSNQPQHF	TGTGCCAGCAGCGTAGACGGTTATAGCAATCAGCCCCAGCATTTT
TRBJ2-2	many	TRBV6-2/TRBV6-3	TRBD2	CASRPVAGGYTGELFF	TGTGCCAGCAGACCTGTAGCGGGAGGTTACACCGGGGAGCTGTTTTTT
TRBJ1-1	NA	TRBV5-1	NA	CASSFGDGRGHTEAFF	TGCGCCAGCAGCTTCGGGGATGGGCGGGGGCACACTGAAGCTTTCTTT
TRBJ2-7	NA	TRBV7-2	TRBD1	CASSPRTGRFSYEQYF	TGTGCCAGCAGCCCCCGGACAGGACGATTTTCCTACGAGCAGTACTTC
TRBJ1-2	NA	TRBV7-8	NA	CASSLVGGGYTF	TGTGCCAGCAGCTTAGTTGGGGGTGGCTACACCTTC
TRBJ2-5	many	TRBV4-1	TRBD2	CASSQEARLAGDGWETQYF	TGCGCCAGCAGCCAAGAAGCGAGACTAGCGGGAGATGGCTGGGAGACCCAGTACTTC
TRBJ2-5	NA	TRBV12-3/TRBV12-4	NA	CASSSPDGGTQYF	TGTGCCAGCAGTTCCCCGGACGGTGGGACCCAGTACTTC
TRBJ2-3	few	TRBV28	NA	CASSFPTDYTSTDTQYF	TGTGCCAGCAGTTTCCCCACAGACTACACTAGCACAGATACGCAGTATTTT
TRBJ2-7	NA	TRBV7-9	NA	CASSPHAASGHEQYF	TGTGCCAGCAGCCCACACGCGGCTAGTGGGCACGAGCAGTACTTC
TRBJ2-1	few	TRBV15	TRBD2	CATSRSRGRDRDEQFF	TGTGCCACCAGCAGATCCCGGGGGAGGGACCGCGATGAGCAGTTCTTC
TRBJ2-5	NA	TRBV6-2/TRBV6-3	TRBD2	CASSFATSGKETQYF	TGTGCCAGCAGCTTCGCGACTAGCGGAAAAGAGACCCAGTACTTC
TRBJ1-2	NA	TRBV12-3/TRBV12-4	NA	CASSPQSQGFGYGYTF	TGTGCCAGCAGTCCCCAATCCCAGGGGTTCGGCTATGGCTACACCTTC
TRBJ2-3	few	TRBV29-1	NA	CSVIRSASTDTQYF	TGCAGCGTTATCAGGAGTGCTAGCACAGATACGCAGTATTTT
TRBJ1-1	NA	TRBV4-3	NA	CASSQDLGPVNTEAFF	TGCGCCAGCAGCCAAGATCTTGGCCCGGTGAACACTGAAGCTTTCTTT
TRBJ2-1	few	TRBV7-2	TRBD2	CASSLVLAFSYNEQFF	TGTGCCAGCAGCTTAGTACTAGCGTTCTCCTACAATGAGCAGTTCTTC
TRBJ1-2	many	TRBV12-3/TRBV12-4	NA	CASSFNYGYTF	TGTGCCAGCAGCTTTAACTATGGCTACACCTTC
TRBJ1-3	few	TRBV29-1	NA	CSVTEGGHSGNTIYF	TGCAGCGTCACCGAGGGCGGCCACTCTGGAAACACCATATATTTT
TRBJ2-6	few	TRBV11-3	TRBD2	CASSLARGAGANVLTF	TGTGCCAGCAGCTTAGCTCGGGGGGCTGGGGCCAACGTCCTGACTTTC
TRBJ2-5	many	TRBV7-2	TRBD1	CASSVGQGGTETQYF	TGTGCCAGCAGCGTCGGACAGGGGGGGACAGAGACCCAGTACTTC
TRBJ1-4	many	TRBV12-3/TRBV12-4	NA	CASSSATRATNEKLFF	TGTGCCAGCAGCTCGGCAACGCGTGCAACTAATGAAAAACTGTTTTTT
TRBJ1-4	many	TRBV4-1	NA	CASSQDPSGFGELFF	TGCGCCAGCAGCCAAGATCCGAGCGGCTTCGGGGAACTGTTTTTT
TRBJ2-2	few	TRBV6-5	NA	CASSYSIGTGELFF	TGTGCCAGCAGTTACTCGATAGGCACCGGGGAGCTGTTTTTT
TRBJ2-6	NA	TRBV27	NA	CASSFLGSGANVLTF	TGTGCCAGCAGTTTCTTGGGTTCTGGGGCCAACGTCCTGACTTTC
TRBJ2-1	few	TRBV6-1	TRBD2	CASHSGSYNEQFF	TGTGCCAGCCATAGCGGGTCCTACAATGAGCAGTTCTTC
TRBJ2-1	many	TRBV7-2	NA	CASSLARYAYNEQFF	TGTGCCAGCAGCTTAGCGCGATATGCCTACAATGAGCAGTTCTTC